This is a list of T cell receptor beta chains from one sample in a study of beta chain features in type 1 diabetes. TCRdb keeps only in-frame clones here, not all; method: immunoSEQ multiplex PCR. The table has 350,000 to 400,000 clones, roughly 12% seen once. The sample comprised naive CD4+ T cells from blood. The receptors shown here come from a woman aged 18-29 years with type 1 diabetes. Both conserved end residues are part of each CDR3. The order of the fields is clone size, D gene, J gene, V gene, CDR3 protein, CDR3 DNA. A D gene is named only where the DNA matches it firmly. Clone size, where shown, is once, few, many, or a class for clones that have expanded.

clone_size: few; d_call: TRBD2; j_call: TRBJ2-7; v_call: TRBV7-2; cdr3_aa: CASSSAGGYEQYF; cdr3_nt: TGTGCCAGCAGCTCAGCGGGGGGCTACGAGCAGTACTTC
clone_size: NA; d_call: NA; j_call: TRBJ1-5; v_call: TRBV7-8; cdr3_aa: CASSLGPSFSNQPQHF; cdr3_nt: TGTGCCAGCAGCTTGGGCCCTAGCTTTAGCAATCAGCCCCAGCATTTT
clone_size: NA; d_call: NA; j_call: TRBJ1-1; v_call: TRBV29-1; cdr3_aa: CSAESGVMDTEAFF; cdr3_nt: TGCAGCGCCGAATCAGGGGTGATGGACACTGAAGCTTTCTTT
clone_size: few; d_call: NA; j_call: TRBJ2-7; v_call: TRBV6-8; cdr3_aa: CASSYSGFPSYEQYF; cdr3_nt: TGTGCCAGCAGTTACTCGGGCTTCCCTTCCTACGAGCAGTACTTC
clone_size: NA; d_call: NA; j_call: TRBJ1-6; v_call: TRBV9; cdr3_aa: CASRSGTGNSPLHF; cdr3_nt: TGTGCCAGCAGATCCGGGACTGGTAATTCACCCCTCCACTTT
clone_size: few; d_call: TRBD2; j_call: TRBJ2-1; v_call: TRBV4-3; cdr3_aa: CASSQGLAGGDEQFF; cdr3_nt: TGCGCCAGCAGCCAAGGACTAGCGGGTGGGGATGAGCAGTTCTTC
clone_size: few; d_call: TRBD2; j_call: TRBJ2-7; v_call: TRBV11-2; cdr3_aa: CASSLGTSGSGEQYF; cdr3_nt: TGTGCCAGCAGCCTCGGGACTAGCGGGAGCGGAGAGCAGTACTTC
clone_size: few; d_call: NA; j_call: TRBJ2-2; v_call: TRBV2; cdr3_aa: CASSERSTGELFF; cdr3_nt: TGTGCCAGCAGTGAACGGTCTACCGGGGAGCTGTTTTTT
clone_size: NA; d_call: TRBD1; j_call: TRBJ1-2; v_call: TRBV9; cdr3_aa: CASSTGDNYGYTF; cdr3_nt: TGTGCCAGCAGCACAGGGGATAACTATGGCTACACCTTC
clone_size: few; d_call: NA; j_call: TRBJ2-2; v_call: TRBV2; cdr3_aa: CASSDPTSTGELFF; cdr3_nt: TGTGCCAGCAGTGACCCCACAAGCACCGGGGAGCTGTTTTTT
clone_size: few; d_call: NA; j_call: TRBJ1-6; v_call: TRBV7-9; cdr3_aa: CASSLFERFYNSPLHF; cdr3_nt: TGTGCCAGCAGCTTATTTGAGAGATTCTATAATTCACCCCTCCACTTT
clone_size: NA; d_call: NA; j_call: TRBJ2-7; v_call: TRBV7-2; cdr3_aa: CASSFSGLHEQYF; cdr3_nt: TGTGCCAGCAGCTTCTCGGGATTGCACGAGCAGTACTTC
clone_size: NA; d_call: NA; j_call: TRBJ1-1; v_call: TRBV4-3; cdr3_aa: CASSQEARNTEAFF; cdr3_nt: TGCGCCAGCAGCCAAGAGGCCAGGAACACTGAAGCTTTCTTT
clone_size: few; d_call: TRBD1; j_call: TRBJ2-7; v_call: TRBV7-9; cdr3_aa: CASSPPGQGLLVKSYEQYF; cdr3_nt: TGTGCCAGCAGCCCCCCGGGACAGGGGCTATTGGTTAAGTCCTACGAGCAGTACTTC
clone_size: NA; d_call: TRBD1; j_call: TRBJ2-1; v_call: TRBV7-2; cdr3_aa: CASTRGTGRYNEQFF; cdr3_nt: TGTGCCAGCACCCGTGGGACAGGGAGGTACAATGAGCAGTTCTTC
clone_size: once; d_call: TRBD1; j_call: TRBJ1-2; v_call: TRBV28; cdr3_aa: CASSSGTGRLYGYTF; cdr3_nt: TGTGCCAGCAGTTCCGGGACAGGGCGACTATATGGCTACACCTTC
clone_size: NA; d_call: NA; j_call: TRBJ1-2; v_call: TRBV27; cdr3_aa: CASSSRRNYGYTF; cdr3_nt: TGTGCCAGCAGTTCCAGGAGGAACTATGGCTACACCTTC
clone_size: NA; d_call: TRBD2; j_call: TRBJ2-3; v_call: TRBV19; cdr3_aa: CASSKLAADTQYF; cdr3_nt: TGTGCCAGTAGTAAACTAGCGGCAGATACGCAGTATTTT
clone_size: few; d_call: TRBD1; j_call: TRBJ1-6; v_call: TRBV6-5; cdr3_aa: CASSYTGQGDSPLHF; cdr3_nt: TGTGCCAGCAGTTACACGGGACAGGGTGACTCACCCCTCCACTTT
clone_size: NA; d_call: NA; j_call: TRBJ2-2; v_call: TRBV7-2; cdr3_aa: CASSFLATLGTGELFF; cdr3_nt: TGTGCCAGCAGCTTCCTAGCGACCCTGGGGACCGGGGAGCTGTTTTTT
clone_size: NA; d_call: NA; j_call: TRBJ2-7; v_call: TRBV20-1; cdr3_aa: CSGGSSYEQYF; cdr3_nt: TGCAGCGGGGGAAGCTCCTACGAGCAGTACTTC
clone_size: NA; d_call: TRBD1; j_call: TRBJ2-7; v_call: TRBV6-6; cdr3_aa: CASSSFGTGDYEQYF; cdr3_nt: TGTGCCAGCAGCTCCTTCGGGACAGGGGACTACGAGCAGTACTTC
clone_size: few; d_call: NA; j_call: TRBJ1-2; v_call: TRBV9; cdr3_aa: CASSNLRGILSYTF; cdr3_nt: TGTGCCAGCAGCAACCTCCGGGGTATTCTAAGCTACACCTTC
clone_size: many; d_call: NA; j_call: TRBJ2-5; v_call: TRBV13; cdr3_aa: CASSLAETQYF; cdr3_nt: TGTGCCAGCAGCTTAGCGGAGACCCAGTACTTC
clone_size: NA; d_call: TRBD2; j_call: TRBJ2-7; v_call: TRBV10-3; cdr3_aa: CAISVAGGGAYEQYF; cdr3_nt: TGTGCCATCAGTGTGGCGGGAGGGGGAGCCTACGAGCAGTACTTC
clone_size: NA; d_call: TRBD1; j_call: TRBJ1-5; v_call: TRBV28; cdr3_aa: CAVHRDRGDNQPQHF; cdr3_nt: TGTGCCGTACACCGGGACAGGGGAGACAATCAGCCCCAGCATTTT
clone_size: few; d_call: NA; j_call: TRBJ2-2; v_call: TRBV19; cdr3_aa: CASSTGLRELFF; cdr3_nt: TGTGCCAGTAGTACAGGGTTGAGGGAGCTGTTTTTT
clone_size: NA; d_call: TRBD1; j_call: TRBJ2-7; v_call: TRBV5-4; cdr3_aa: CASSPGQGIPYEQYF; cdr3_nt: TGTGCCAGCAGCCCCGGACAGGGGATACCCTACGAGCAGTACTTC
clone_size: few; d_call: NA; j_call: TRBJ1-1; v_call: TRBV21-1; cdr3_aa: CASTPNGGATTFF; cdr3_nt: TGTGCCAGCACCCCAAACGGGGGGGCGACGACTTTCTTT
clone_size: few; d_call: NA; j_call: TRBJ2-7; v_call: TRBV27; cdr3_aa: CASSLSWTTEQYF; cdr3_nt: TGTGCCAGCAGTTTATCTTGGACTACCGAGCAGTACTTC
clone_size: NA; d_call: TRBD1; j_call: TRBJ2-5; v_call: TRBV7-2; cdr3_aa: CASSSPGGTEETQYF; cdr3_nt: TGTGCCAGCAGCTCCCCAGGGGGCACAGAAGAGACCCAGTACTTC
clone_size: few; d_call: TRBD1; j_call: TRBJ1-1; v_call: TRBV18; cdr3_aa: CASSPPTRQGTEAFF; cdr3_nt: TGTGCCAGCTCACCACCAACGAGACAGGGTACTGAAGCTTTCTTT
clone_size: few; d_call: NA; j_call: TRBJ2-7; v_call: TRBV10-3; cdr3_aa: CASQGTVKEQYF; cdr3_nt: TGTGCCTCCCAGGGGACGGTTAAGGAGCAGTACTTC
clone_size: NA; d_call: NA; j_call: TRBJ2-1; v_call: TRBV2; cdr3_aa: CASSEGLSSLF; cdr3_nt: TGTGCCAGCAGTGAGGGACTGTCGAGCCTCTTC
clone_size: NA; d_call: NA; j_call: TRBJ2-5; v_call: TRBV4-2; cdr3_aa: CASSPRTRETQYF; cdr3_nt: TGTGCCAGCAGCCCCAGGACTCGAGAGACCCAGTACTTC
clone_size: few; d_call: NA; j_call: TRBJ2-1; v_call: TRBV7-7; cdr3_aa: CASSPAKGGQYNEQFF; cdr3_nt: TGTGCCAGCAGCCCGGCAAAGGGGGGACAGTACAATGAGCAGTTCTTC
clone_size: NA; d_call: TRBD1; j_call: TRBJ2-7; v_call: TRBV5-1; cdr3_aa: CASIATTGNPAEQYF; cdr3_nt: TGCGCCAGCATTGCAACGACAGGGAACCCGGCCGAGCAGTACTTC
clone_size: few; d_call: NA; j_call: TRBJ1-6; v_call: TRBV9; cdr3_aa: CASSVGPGDNSPLHF; cdr3_nt: TGTGCCAGCAGCGTAGGACCAGGGGACAATTCACCCCTCCACTTT
clone_size: few; d_call: TRBD2; j_call: TRBJ2-3; v_call: TRBV4-3; cdr3_aa: CASSQGGTSGRQDTQYF; cdr3_nt: TGCGCCAGCAGCCAAGGAGGGACTAGCGGGAGGCAAGATACGCAGTATTTT
clone_size: NA; d_call: TRBD2; j_call: TRBJ2-4; v_call: TRBV28; cdr3_aa: CASSSGTSGIAIQYF; cdr3_nt: TGTGCCAGCAGTTCCGGGACTAGCGGTATAGCCATTCAGTACTTC
clone_size: NA; d_call: NA; j_call: TRBJ1-2; v_call: TRBV7-9; cdr3_aa: CASSFGPDYGYTF; cdr3_nt: TGTGCCAGCAGCTTTGGCCCTGACTATGGCTACACCTTC
clone_size: few; d_call: NA; j_call: TRBJ1-1; v_call: TRBV30; cdr3_aa: CAWTLGPNTEAFF; cdr3_nt: TGTGCCTGGACCCTAGGCCCTAACACTGAAGCTTTCTTT
clone_size: few; d_call: NA; j_call: TRBJ1-2; v_call: TRBV4-3; cdr3_aa: CASSQGRSSNYGYTF; cdr3_nt: TGCGCCAGCAGCCAGGGGCGGAGTTCCAACTATGGCTACACCTTC
clone_size: few; d_call: NA; j_call: TRBJ2-5; v_call: TRBV2; cdr3_aa: CASREGQLETQYF; cdr3_nt: TGTGCCAGCAGGGAGGGACAGTTAGAGACCCAGTACTTC
clone_size: NA; d_call: NA; j_call: TRBJ1-1; v_call: TRBV28; cdr3_aa: CASSLVGALRTEAFF; cdr3_nt: TGTGCCAGCAGTTTGGTAGGGGCGCTGAGAACTGAAGCTTTCTTT
clone_size: NA; d_call: NA; j_call: TRBJ1-1; v_call: TRBV5-1; cdr3_aa: CASSLERDTEAFF; cdr3_nt: TGCGCCAGCAGCTTGGAACGGGACACTGAAGCTTTCTTT
clone_size: few; d_call: TRBD1; j_call: TRBJ1-5; v_call: TRBV4-3; cdr3_aa: CASSPGGQGNQPQHF; cdr3_nt: TGCGCCAGCAGTCCCGGAGGACAGGGTAATCAGCCCCAGCATTTT
clone_size: few; d_call: NA; j_call: TRBJ2-7; v_call: TRBV18; cdr3_aa: CASSRDFYEQYF; cdr3_nt: TGTGCCAGCTCACGGGACTTCTACGAGCAGTACTTC
clone_size: few; d_call: NA; j_call: TRBJ1-1; v_call: TRBV30; cdr3_aa: CAWSRTANTEAFF; cdr3_nt: TGTGCCTGGAGTAGGACAGCGAACACTGAAGCTTTCTTT
clone_size: few; d_call: NA; j_call: TRBJ1-2; v_call: TRBV7-8; cdr3_aa: CASSLVGYGYTF; cdr3_nt: TGTGCCAGCAGCTTAGTCGGCTATGGCTACACCTTC
clone_size: few; d_call: TRBD2; j_call: TRBJ2-1; v_call: TRBV7-2; cdr3_aa: CASSPDGSGSSDEQFF; cdr3_nt: TGTGCCAGCAGCCCGGACGGTAGCGGGAGTTCTGATGAGCAGTTCTTC
clone_size: NA; d_call: NA; j_call: TRBJ2-1; v_call: TRBV14; cdr3_aa: CASSQTGTSYNEQFF; cdr3_nt: TGTGCCAGCAGCCAAACGGGGACATCCTACAATGAGCAGTTCTTC
clone_size: few; d_call: TRBD1; j_call: TRBJ2-2; v_call: TRBV29-1; cdr3_aa: CSGGQGATGELFF; cdr3_nt: TGCAGCGGGGGACAGGGGGCGACCGGGGAGCTGTTTTTT
clone_size: NA; d_call: NA; j_call: TRBJ2-5; v_call: TRBV18; cdr3_aa: CASSPPGATYETQYF; cdr3_nt: TGTGCCAGCTCACCACCTGGGGCAACCTACGAGACCCAGTACTTC
clone_size: NA; d_call: NA; j_call: TRBJ2-2; v_call: TRBV5-1; cdr3_aa: CASTPIANTGELFF; cdr3_nt: TGCGCCAGCACCCCTATCGCGAACACCGGGGAGCTGTTTTTT
clone_size: NA; d_call: NA; j_call: TRBJ2-3; v_call: TRBV18; cdr3_aa: CASSPGTGRNTDTQYF; cdr3_nt: TGTGCCAGCTCACCGGGCACTGGCCGGAACACAGATACGCAGTATTTT
clone_size: NA; d_call: NA; j_call: TRBJ2-7; v_call: TRBV6-5; cdr3_aa: CASSYDGRGYEQYF; cdr3_nt: TGTGCCAGCAGTTACGATGGCAGGGGATACGAGCAGTACTTC